This TCR beta chain was captured in a study of cytomegalovirus exposure and HLA in healthy donors. Findings of the study overall: The records held CMV serostatus as the only immune exposure information. Later, an analysis showed that TCR beta chains associated with HLA were more clonally expanded than others that were equally common. The study put under 200 TCR beta chains on its list as cytomegalovirus-associated.

Comments on this clone: The antigen is not known.

PCR used 60 Vbeta primers and 13 Jbeta primers. Clones were read by immunoSEQ multiplex PCR, and TCRdb kept only the in-frame ones, dropping some. The sample has approximately 140,000 clones, roughly 80% seen once. The sample was PBMCs. This clonotype was sampled from a boy between 10 and 17 years old in good health and CMV-seronegative.

The CDR3 DNA reads as TGTGCCAGCTCACCTCCGGGACAATACAATGAGCAGTTCTTC. Its protein is CASSPPGQYNEQFF. The chain combines TRBV18 with TRBJ2-1, with D maybe TRBD1 (6 bases). In germline, CDR1 is KGHSH, CDR2 LQKENI. This CDR3 region has 14 residues. V lost 3 bases and J 4 bases, leaving 10 bases between the germline ends.